The 7 T cell receptor beta chains below were found in one sample sequenced in a study of human T cells and chemical hapten exposure. Described time point: patch test 1, 2 weeks after DPC sensitization. Treatment specified: therapeutic diphenylcyclopropenone sensitization with weekly scalp DPC. TCRdb fed the RACE reads into MiXCR, producing one record per CDR3 protein. The sample has 60,000 to 80,000 distinct CDR3 sequences; around 30% are singletons. The sample in question was whole blood, obtained in connection with sensitization to the hapten diphenylcyclopropenone (DPC). The receptors derive from a man aged 40-49 years with alopecia areata. Some clones in this sample may be carry-over from other donors' samples.

J is TRBJ1-1 and V is TRBV28; tentatively, D is TRBD1 (5 bases). Germline CDR1 reads MDHEN; CDR2 reads SYDVKM. This CDR3 is built from 12 residues. V was cut by 6 bases and J by 11 bases, with 16 bases left in between. CDR3 DNA: TGTGCCAGCAGCTCAGGGATCCGAAAGGCTTTCTTT. This codes for CASSSGIRKAFF.

The chain has TRBV12-3 or TRBV12-4 and TRBJ2-2; the D gene is possibly TRBD1 (6 bases). V lost 5 bases and J 4 bases, leaving 11 bases between the germline ends. The length of the CDR3 is 14 residues. The CDR3 sequence: CASSLGTLTGELFF. CDR3 nucleotides: TGTGCCAGCAGTCTCGGGACACTCACCGGGGAGCTGTTTTTT.

The chain's CDR3 is CASSQEMRNTEAFF. The CDR3 coding sequence is TGTGCCAGCAGCCAAGAAATGAGGAACACTGAAGCTTTCTTT. V is TRBV4-2 and J is TRBJ1-1; D not certain. The germline gives CDR1 LGHNA, CDR2 YNFKEQ. V was clipped by 0 bases and J by 1 base, with 6 bases between them. The CDR3 has 14 amino acids.

This rearrangement joins TRBV12-3 or TRBV12-4 to TRBJ2-7; a possible D gene is TRBD2 (5 bases). The length of the CDR3 is 15 residues. Trimming took off 3 bases at V and 2 bases at J, with 14 bases between the two ends. Here the CDR3 reads CASSFSSTPAYEQYF. In DNA form, the CDR3 reads TGTGCCAGCAGTTTTTCTAGCACCCCAGCCTACGAGCAGTACTTC.

At least ten counts were recorded for this clonotype. V usage is TRBV6-2 or TRBV6-3 and J usage is TRBJ2-4; D unresolved. This CDR3 is 12 amino acids long. V lost 5 bases and J 8 bases, leaving 10 bases between the germline ends. Per the germline V gene, CDR1 is MNHEY and CDR2 is SVGEGT. CDR3 sequence (DNA): TGTGCCAGCAGTCCGAGTGAGGACATTCAGTACTTC. Translation: CASSPSEDIQYF.

This clonotype was found a few times. J is TRBJ2-3 and V is TRBV6-2 or TRBV6-3, with 9 positions matching TRBD2. Germline CDR1 reads MNHEY; CDR2 reads SVGEGT. V lost 0 bases to trimming and J lost 4 bases; unmatched junction nucleotides: 5. The CDR3 covers 16 residues. CDR3 amino acids: CASSYSLAGYPDTQYF. In DNA, the CDR3 is TGTGCCAGCAGTTACTCCCTAGCGGGATACCCAGATACGCAGTATTTT.

The chain links TRBV6-6 to TRBJ1-2; a weak D match, TRBD1 (6 bases). CDR3 length: 10 residues. V was trimmed by 7 bases and J by 8 bases, leaving 8 bases between them. CDR1 and CDR2 from the germline V gene are MNHNY and SVGAGI (reference sequence). The CDR3 DNA reads as TGTGCCAGCACAGGGGTAGGCTACACCTTC. Protein product: CASTGVGYTF.